This TCR beta chain was sequenced for a study of T cell responses to AZD1222 COVID-19 vaccine. Sequencing used immunoSEQ multiplex PCR; TCRdb keeps in-frame clones, though not all of them. The repertoire includes 120,000 or so clones, under 95% of them detected once, and 5% sits in the top ten. V lost 4 bases and J lost 0; bases outside the gene matches: 3. The CDR3 is 15 residues long. Germline V gene sequence: CDR1 ENHRY, CDR2 SYGVKD. As regards this clone: As yet, its antigen is unknown.

Study-wide results and caveats: It should be noted that donors were predominantly white British and more often female, and clonal diversity was possibly underestimated.

The chain employs TRBV10-3 and TRBJ1-5, with 7 positions matching TRBD1. The sequence derives from an adult who received the AZD1222 COVID-19 vaccine. The material sequenced was peripheral blood, taken 28 days after the second AZD1222 dose. CDR3 loop: CAISGGQNSNQPQHF. The CDR3 DNA sequence: TGTGCCATCAGTGGGGGACAGAATAGCAATCAGCCCCAGCATTTT.